This entry features one TCR beta chain sequence. No antigen is known for it. Qualities for individual bases were not recorded, and no much larger clone is one base off. Library preparation used the immunoSEQ multiplex PCR assay. T cell repertoires were profiled by deep sequencing of rearranged TCR beta loci, alongside multiparametric flow cytometry. TCRdb holds this immuneACCESS table with in-frame rearrangements only. Some clones are missing; in checked studies, unresolved V genes explain under half, and the rest has no known cause. This sample has over 20,000 clones in its table, and more than 85% of those were observed once. The ten largest clones add up to over 8.5% of the sample. These data belong to a study of lymphopenia after photon versus proton radiotherapy (dated 2019 in TCRdb). For the wider study: In patients with gastrointestinal tumors who developed high-grade lymphopenia, the study compared the immunological effects of photon radiation therapy with those of proton radiation therapy. The goal of the study was to describe how the two radiation modalities differ in their effects on the immune system. A cohort of some 21 patients with gastrointestinal tumors who received either photon or proton therapy and subsequently developed lymphopenia was included.

The trim is 0 bases for V and 1 base for J, with a gap of 6 bases between the germline ends. Including the terminal cysteine and phenylalanine, the CDR3 comprises 14 residues. The sequence is cut down to CDR3 DNA, 42 bases in frame from base 1. The germline V gene yields LGHNA for CDR1 and YNFKEQ for CDR2. What the work shows at the level of the full study, not this receptor alone: After the lymphocyte count nadir, repertoires from photon-treated patients showed oligoclonal expansion, particularly of CD8+ Temra cells, and this expansion drove the decline in diversity. During treatment, patients who received photon therapy lost naive T cells and TCR diversity and gained effector/memory populations, whereas patients who received proton therapy remained relatively stable. Across the cohort, among patients who died, a greater drop in TCR diversity after the nadir was inversely correlated with overall survival time. The survival association was assessed only in patients who died, and better survival with proton therapy was presented by the authors as a possibility rather than a demonstrated result.

The source was peripheral blood, collected from a patient treated with proton-based radiotherapy. This TCR derives from an elderly man with esophageal cancer. The sequence links TRBV4-2 to TRBJ1-1; too little of a D gene remains to name it. The DNA is as follows: TGTGCCAGCAGCCAAGAACTAACGAACACTGAAGCTTTCTTT. The translation is CASSQELTNTEAFF.